This T cell receptor (beta chain) appears in the sequencing data of a study of glioma-infiltrating T cells after dendritic cell vaccination. Study-level background: Dendritic cell vaccination trial patients had either newly diagnosed or recurrent glioblastoma.

The CDR3 covers 15 residues. CDR1 and CDR2 (germline): SGDLS, YYNGEE. V lost 0 bases, J lost 1 base, and 10 bases lay in between. This clone was observed a single time. Assay used: immunoSEQ multiplex PCR; TCRdb lists only in-frame clones, some missing. The sample carries over 75,000 clones, 70% to 90% recorded once. The sample's time point: after dendritic cell vaccination, including at tumor progression/relapse. The chain has TRBV9 and TRBJ2-5; D is ambiguous. The specimen comprised blood, sampled after dendritic cell vaccination. The clonotype originates from a human donor with glioblastoma. The CDR3 sequence: CASSVDNRPQETQYF. The CDR3 bases are TGTGCCAGCAGCGTAGATAACAGACCCCAAGAGACCCAGTACTTC.